The rows below give T cell receptor beta chains drawn from one sample of a study of graft-versus-host responses after intestinal transplantation. These TCRs are of unknown antigen specificity. Data came from immunoSEQ multiplex PCR; TCRdb stores just in-frame clones and leaves some out. This sample has around 88,000 clones, with around 86% found just once. The sample consisted of unstimulated CD8+ T cells sorted from spleen or lymph node cells, taken before intestinal transplant. The receptors here all came from a human donor who received an intestinal transplant. CDR3s include the opening cysteine and the closing phenylalanine or tryptophan. Fields, in order: clone size, CDR3 length, V gene, D gene, J gene, CDR3 DNA, CDR3 protein. The D gene is left open where the match is weak. Size tells how often a clone was seen (once, few, many) or the class of an expanded clone, and some rows leave it out.

few	15	TRBV9	.	TRBJ2-6	TGTGCCAGCAGCGTCGACAGCTCTGGGGCCAACGTCCTGACTTTC	CASSVDSSGANVLTF
once	14	TRBV27	.	TRBJ1-6	TGTGCCAGCACCAGGGGTTCCTATAATTCACCCCTCCACTTT	CASTRGSYNSPLHF
.	14	TRBV29-1	TRBD1	TRBJ2-7	TGCAGCGTTGCCCCCGGGGACAGGGGCTACGAGCAGTACTTC	CSVAPGDRGYEQYF
.	14	TRBV10-2	.	TRBJ1-1	TGCGCCAGCAGTCCGACAGGTCCTTTCACTGAAGCTTTCTTT	CASSPTGPFTEAFF
.	10	TRBV20-1	.	TRBJ2-1	TGCAGTGCCAAGTACAATGAGCAGTTCTTC	CSAKYNEQFF
.	13	TRBV7-3	.	TRBJ1-1	TGTGCCAGCAGCTTAACACCGAACACTGAAGCTTTCTTT	CASSLTPNTEAFF
.	16	TRBV2	TRBD1	TRBJ1-4	TGTGCCAGCAGGTCGGGACAGGGGGCAACTAATGAAAAACTGTTTTTT	CASRSGQGATNEKLFF
.	13	TRBV7-9	.	TRBJ1-5	TGTGCCAGCAGCCCGACAGGCGGTCAGCCCCAGCATTTT	CASSPTGGQPQHF
.	16	TRBV6-5	.	TRBJ2-7	TGTGCCAGCAGTTACTCTTTTGGGAGCCCGACCTACGAGCAGTACTTC	CASSYSFGSPTYEQYF
.	15	TRBV5-1	TRBD2	TRBJ2-7	TGCGCCAGCAGCTTGGAGACTAGCGGGATTTACGAGCAGTACTTC	CASSLETSGIYEQYF
.	13	TRBV9	.	TRBJ2-6	TGTGCCAGCAGCGTAAATGGGGCCAACGTCCTGACTTTC	CASSVNGANVLTF
.	17	TRBV2	.	TRBJ2-7	TGTGCCAGCAGTGAATGGTCGGGAGTTGGGTCGGGCTACGAGCAGTACTTC	CASSEWSGVGSGYEQYF
.	14	TRBV4-2	.	TRBJ1-4	TGTGCCAGCAGCCACAGGGAGGCGAATGAAAAACTGTTTTTT	CASSHREANEKLFF
.	18	TRBV4-1	TRBD1	TRBJ1-5	TGCGCCAGCAGCCATCCCGACGGGGACAGTAGGAGCAATCAGCCCCAGCATTTT	CASSHPDGDSRSNQPQHF
.	15	TRBV5-8	.	TRBJ2-7	TGTGCCAGCAGCTTGGCCGAGGGATATCCCTACGAGCAGTACTTC	CASSLAEGYPYEQYF
.	14	TRBV19	.	TRBJ2-7	TGTGCCAGTAGTAGTGCTACGGGTCCTTACGAGCAGTACTTC	CASSSATGPYEQYF
.	12	TRBV12-5	.	TRBJ2-3	TGTGCTAGTGGTTTGGGAGCAGATACGCAGTATTTT	CASGLGADTQYF
.	15	TRBV9	.	TRBJ2-3	TGTGCCAGCAGCGGATCTCGCGGACTCACAGATACGCAGTATTTT	CASSGSRGLTDTQYF
.	14	TRBV6-4	TRBD2	TRBJ2-3	TGTGCCAGCAGTGAAGGTAGCGGGAGGTTTACGCAGTATTTT	CASSEGSGRFTQYF
once	14	TRBV19	TRBD1	TRBJ2-7	TGTGCCAGTAGTGTGGGACAGGCCTCCTACGAGCAGTACTTC	CASSVGQASYEQYF
.	14	TRBV4-1	TRBD1	TRBJ1-3	TGCGCCAGCAGCTACGGGACAGAGGTAAACACCATATATTTT	CASSYGTEVNTIYF
.	13	TRBV30	TRBD2	TRBJ2-7	TGTGCCTGGAGTGTTTATAGCGGGTCCGAGCAGTACTTC	CAWSVYSGSEQYF
.	15	TRBV4-1	TRBD2	TRBJ2-3	TGCGCCAGCAGCCCCCCCGGACTAGCGGAAGATACGCAGTATTTT	CASSPPGLAEDTQYF
.	16	TRBV2	.	TRBJ2-5	TGTGCCAGCGAAGGGACGCCGAAGGTGTGGCAAGAGACCCAGTACTTC	CASEGTPKVWQETQYF
.	16	TRBV10-2	.	TRBJ1-1	TGCGCCAGCAGTGGCGAGAAGGGGAGGGGTGACACTGAAGCTTTCTTT	CASSGEKGRGDTEAFF
.	15	TRBV19	TRBD1	TRBJ1-2	TGTGCCAGTAGCCAAACAGGGGCCTCGCACTATGGCTACACCTTC	CASSQTGASHYGYTF
.	14	TRBV19	TRBD2	TRBJ2-1	TGTGCCAGTAAAAGCGGGAGCTCCTACAATGAGCAGTTCTTC	CASKSGSSYNEQFF
.	14	TRBV7-9	.	TRBJ2-7	TGTGCCAGCAGCTTATTGTCTGATAGCTACGAGCAGTACTTC	CASSLLSDSYEQYF
.	15	TRBV4-3	.	TRBJ2-7	TGCGCCAGCAGCCAAGGCCCGGGGGTCTCCTACGAGCAGTACTTC	CASSQGPGVSYEQYF
.	16	TRBV11-2	TRBD2	TRBJ2-5	TGTGCCAGCAGCTTAGGGGGACTAGCGGGGTGGGAGACCCAGTACTTC	CASSLGGLAGWETQYF
.	17	TRBV30	.	TRBJ1-1	TGTGCCTGGAGTGTGGTATCGGTTATGGTAGTGAACACTGAAGCTTTCTTT	CAWSVVSVMVVNTEAFF
once	15	TRBV15	.	TRBJ2-7	TGTGCCGCCAGCAGAGAGCAGGGTCCCTCCTACGAGCAGTACTTC	CAASREQGPSYEQYF
.	13	TRBV5-4	.	TRBJ2-7	TGTGCCAGCAGCTTGGCGGGCTGCTACGAGCAGTACTTC	CASSLAGCYEQYF
.	18	TRBV7-3	.	TRBJ2-5	TGTGCCAGCAGCTTAGGGCCAAGGACTGGGGGGAATCAAGAGACCCAGTACTTC	CASSLGPRTGGNQETQYF
.	16	TRBV27	.	TRBJ2-6	TGTGCCAGCAGTTTATGGGCAGGGGCCGGGGCCAACGTCCTGACTTTC	CASSLWAGAGANVLTF
.	22	TRBV10-2	.	TRBJ1-6	TGCGCCAGCTCCCCGGGTTGGCGGGATATGGGATGGGGGAGCTCCTATAATTCACCCCTCCACTTT	CASSPGWRDMGWGSSYNSPLHF
.	15	TRBV7-9	.	TRBJ2-3	TGTGCCAGCAGCCCAGTGGGGGCCAGCACAGATACGCAGTATTTT	CASSPVGASTDTQYF
.	17	TRBV4-1	.	TRBJ1-6	TGCGCCAGCAGCCAAGAGGGCAGGGGAATATATAATTCACCCCTCCACTTT	CASSQEGRGIYNSPLHF
.	13	TRBV7-9	.	TRBJ1-2	TGTGCCAGCAGACTAACTTACAGGGATGGCTACACCTTC	CASRLTYRDGYTF
once	17	TRBV5-1	.	TRBJ1-4	TGCGCCAGCAGCCCGCAGGGAGAGGGCCCAACTAATGAAAAACTGTTTTTT	CASSPQGEGPTNEKLFF
.	16	TRBV6-4	TRBD2	TRBJ2-3	TGTGCCAGCAGTGACACAGCGGGGGGGATCACAGATACGCAGTATTTT	CASSDTAGGITDTQYF
few	14	TRBV6-6	.	TRBJ2-7	TGTGCCAGCAGTTACTCGGCACAGGCCTACGAGCAGTACTTC	CASSYSAQAYEQYF
.	18	TRBV5-4	TRBD2	TRBJ2-3	TGTGCCAGCAGCTCCTCTACCAAGAAACTAGCGGGAGTTCATACGCAGTATTTT	CASSSSTKKLAGVHTQYF
.	15	TRBV7-9	.	TRBJ2-3	TGTGCCAGCAGCTTAGTAGCATCCTCCACAGATACGCAGTATTTT	CASSLVASSTDTQYF
.	14	TRBV4-1	.	TRBJ2-3	TGCGCCAGCAGCCAAGAGGGCTTAGCAGATACGCAGTATTTT	CASSQEGLADTQYF
.	12	TRBV12-5	.	TRBJ2-7	TGTGCTAGGATTGAACAGGCCTACGAGCAGTACTTC	CARIEQAYEQYF
.	15	TRBV30	.	TRBJ1-1	TGTGCCTGGAGTACTTATCGGGGCCTGAACACTGAAGCTTTCTTT	CAWSTYRGLNTEAFF
.	14	TRBV7-3	.	TRBJ1-2	TGTGCCAGCAGCTTAGGGCAGGGACTCTATGGCTACACCTTC	CASSLGQGLYGYTF
.	16	TRBV4-1	TRBD2	TRBJ2-5	TGCGCCAGCAGCCCAGAACTTACTAGCGGACAAGAGACCCAGTACTTC	CASSPELTSGQETQYF
.	13	TRBV2	.	TRBJ1-1	TGTGCCAGCAGTCCCTTCCTGAACACTGAAGCTTTCTTT	CASSPFLNTEAFF